One T cell receptor beta chain is described in this entry. Its specificity is unknown. Assay: immunoSEQ multiplex PCR; the TCRdb copy retains only in-frame clones and omits some. Seen here are around 60,000 clones, around 90% observed once, and the top ten hold 10%. Time point given: cycle 4 day 1 (C4D1), after five to seven weeks of nivolumab. With no exception, relapse followed autologous stem cell transplantation in all patients, and brentuximab vedotin exposure varied. Complete response, partial response or progressive disease constituted the best responses recorded. This entry comes from a study of PD-1 blockade in classical Hodgkin lymphoma. Study context: Every 2 weeks, patients had 3 mg/kg nivolumab intravenously.

General study results and limits: Only CD4+ TCR diversity, not CD8+, had risen significantly by C4D1. Reports indicated that newly diagnosed patients had lower baseline TCR diversity than healthy donors did.

Germline assignment: CDR1 GTSNPN and CDR2 SVGIG (reference sequence). Trimming removed 6 bases from V and 6 bases from J, with 15 bases in between. This CDR3 is built from 12 residues. This sequence was found in a human donor with classical Hodgkin lymphoma. Sequenced here: peripheral blood mononuclear cells (PBMCs), sampled before the fourth cycle of nivolumab. J is TRBJ2-7 and V is TRBV30; no firm D call. This CDR3 reads CACAHTGPEQYF. The CDR3 DNA follows: TGTGCCTGCGCCCACACGGGCCCCGAGCAGTACTTC.